Following are 7 T cell receptor beta chains from one sample sequenced in a study of OX40 agonist ivuxolimab in advanced cancers. Data came from immunoSEQ multiplex PCR; TCRdb stores just in-frame clones and leaves some out. The table records 77,000 or so clones, more than 70% of them present only once. Sequenced here: CD4+ or CD8+ T cells sorted from blood, sampled in a trial of the OX40 agonist ivuxolimab. These receptors were collected from an adult with an advanced solid tumor such as melanoma, head and neck, liver or kidney cancer.

This chain joins TRBV6-5 and TRBJ1-2, with TRBD1 matching over 9 bases. Germline lookup yields CDR1 MNHEY and CDR2 SVGAGI. There are 13 residues in the CDR3. After removal of 6 bases from V and 8 bases from J, the junction contained 7 bases not matched to a gene. The CDR3 DNA reads TGTGCCAGCAGGAGGACAGGGGAGGGCGGCTACACCTTC. Translation: CASRRTGEGGYTF.

The rearrangement joins TRBV6-5 to TRBJ1-3; D is undetermined. The length of the CDR3 is 15 residues. Germline V gene data show CDR1 as MNHEY and CDR2 as SVGAGI. Trimming took 2 bases from V and 0 from J, leaving 8 bases between them. The CDR3 protein is CASSYGGYSGNTIYF. As DNA, the CDR3 is TGTGCCAGCAGTTACGGCGGCTACTCTGGAAACACCATATATTTT.

The chain joins TRBV28 to TRBJ2-3; no firm D call. CDR1 is MDHEN and CDR2 is SYDVKM in the germline V gene. Trimming took off 4 bases at V and 8 bases at J, with 16 bases between the two ends. CDR3 length: 14 residues. CDR3 protein: CASSSNLSYRTQYF. The CDR3, as DNA: TGTGCCAGCAGTTCCAATTTAAGCTACCGTACGCAGTATTTT.

CDR3: CASSLERGRLFF. CDR3 nucleotides: TGCGCCAGCAGCTTGGAAAGGGGTAGGCTGTTTTTT. The rearrangement joins TRBV5-1 to TRBJ2-2; a weak D match, TRBD1 (5 bases). V shed 0 bases and J shed 13 bases, with 10 bases lying between them. CDR1 and CDR2 from the germline V gene are SGHRS and YFSETQ. The CDR3 sequence is 12 residues long.

This clone was observed a single time. The chain links TRBV5-1 to TRBJ2-7; TRBD2 aligns across 8 bases. Germline V gene data show CDR1 as SGHRS and CDR2 as YFSETQ. V lost 4 bases, J lost 0 bases, and 3 bases stayed unmatched. The CDR3 sequence is 14 residues long. CDR3 protein: CASSPSGSSYEQYF. CDR3 in DNA: TGCGCCAGCAGCCCCAGCGGGAGCTCCTACGAGCAGTACTTC.

The chain has TRBV14 and TRBJ1-2; D remains unclear. The CDR3 runs 15 residues. CDR1 and CDR2 (germline): SGHDN, FVKESK. V shed 0 bases and J shed 6 bases, with 14 bases lying between them. CDR3: CASSQDLGEIHGYTF. The CDR3 DNA reads as TGTGCCAGCAGCCAAGATCTCGGGGAGATCCATGGCTACACCTTC.

The chain carries TRBV5-1 and TRBJ1-1; 8 bases agree with TRBD1. The V segment lost 3 bases and the J segment 2 bases; nucleotides outside the gene matches: 9. The CDR3 consists of 16 residues. Germline-derived CDR1 and CDR2 are SGHRS and YFSETQ. The CDR3 sequence: CASSSDRASVNTEAFF. The DNA for the CDR3 is TGCGCCAGCAGCTCGGACAGGGCGTCCGTTAACACTGAAGCTTTCTTT.